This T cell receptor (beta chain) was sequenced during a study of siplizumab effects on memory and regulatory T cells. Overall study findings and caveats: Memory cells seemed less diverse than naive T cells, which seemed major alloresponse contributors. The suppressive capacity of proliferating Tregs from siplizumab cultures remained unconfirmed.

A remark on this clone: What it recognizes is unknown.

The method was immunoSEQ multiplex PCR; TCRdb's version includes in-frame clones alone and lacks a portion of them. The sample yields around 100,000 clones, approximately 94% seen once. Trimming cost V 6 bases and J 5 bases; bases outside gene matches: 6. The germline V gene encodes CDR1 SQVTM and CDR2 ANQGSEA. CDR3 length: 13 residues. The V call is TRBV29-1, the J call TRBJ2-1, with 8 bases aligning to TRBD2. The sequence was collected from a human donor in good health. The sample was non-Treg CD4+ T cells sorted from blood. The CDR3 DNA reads TGCAGCGTCAAAGGACTAGCCGACAATGAGCAGTTCTTC. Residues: CSVKGLADNEQFF.